This passage covers 23 T cell receptor beta chains from one sample sequenced in a study of PD-L1 blockade in urothelial cancer. Data came from immunoSEQ multiplex PCR; TCRdb stores just in-frame clones and leaves some out. This sample has about 2,500 clones, with around a third found just once. The sample was tumor tissue, taken before atezolizumab (anti-PD-L1) treatment. Receptors were obtained from a man between 60 and 75 years old with urothelial cancer.

The chain is built from TRBV6-8 and TRBJ1-1; TRBD1 is a possible D gene (5 bases). Germline loops: CDR1 MNHGY, CDR2 SAAAGT. V lost 6 bases, J lost 1 base, and 15 bases lay in between. The CDR3 extends over 15 amino acids. The CDR3 sequence: CASSPGARENTEAFF. CDR3 nucleotides: TGTGCCAGCAGCCCCGGCGCCAGGGAGAACACTGAAGCTTTCTTT.

The chain employs TRBV5-1 and TRBJ1-1; a possible D gene is TRBD1 (5 bases). The CDR3 has 14 amino acids. Germline V gene sequence: CDR1 SGHRS, CDR2 YFSETQ. The ends were cut back, 0 bases at V and 0 bases at J, with 6 bases in the middle. CDR3 loop: CASSLEGMNTEAFF. CDR3 DNA: TGCGCCAGCAGCTTGGAGGGGATGAACACTGAAGCTTTCTTT.

The rearrangement uses TRBV29-1 and TRBJ2-1; 8 bases are a match to TRBD2. There are 14 residues in the CDR3. The V gene's germline CDR1 is SQVTM and CDR2 ANQGSEA. V was pared by 7 bases and J by 8 bases, with 13 bases of the junction left unmatched. The CDR3 DNA is TGCAGCGCGGGAGTGGCGGGGGGTCAGTATGAGCAGTTCTTC. Its protein product is CSAGVAGGQYEQFF.

By sample share, this clone is medium-sized. V and J are TRBV4-1 and TRBJ1-6; TRBD1 might be the D (6 bases). This CDR3 comprises 15 residues. V lost 0 bases, J lost 13 bases, and 16 bases lay in between. Germline assignment: CDR1 MGHRA and CDR2 YSYEKL. The CDR3 DNA reads as TGCGCCAGCAGCCAAGACGCTGGGGGGGCCTCCCCCCTCCACTTT. The encoded protein is CASSQDAGGASPLHF.

This clone was counted only a few times. V and J are TRBV2 and TRBJ2-7, with 7 bases aligning to TRBD2. This CDR3 comprises 17 residues. Germline V gene lookup returns CDR1 SNHLY and CDR2 FYNNEI. With V trimmed by 3 bases and J by 0 bases, 11 bases remained unmatched. The CDR3 DNA is TGTGCCAGCAGTGATTCGGAGAAGCGGGGTAGCTCCTACGAGCAGTACTTC. Residues: CASSDSEKRGSSYEQYF. Full variable domain (remainder filled in from reference TRBV2 and TRBJ2-7): EPEVTQTPSHQVTQMGQEVILRCVPISNHLYFYWYRQILGQKVEFLVSFYNNEISEKSEIFDDQFSVERPDGSNFTLKIRSTKLEDSAMYFCASSDSEKRGSSYEQYFGPGTRLTVT.

The chain has TRBV29-1 and TRBJ1-1, with D maybe TRBD1 (6 bases). V shed 7 bases and J shed 1 base, with 13 bases lying between them. From germline, CDR1 is SQVTM and CDR2 ANQGSEA. The CDR3 consists of 13 residues. The DNA of the CDR3 is TGCAGCGCCTTAGGACAGCCGAACACTGAAGCTTTCTTT. It is translated as CSALGQPNTEAFF.

This clone occurred a few times. The chain links TRBV12-5 to TRBJ2-1, with a possible D match to TRBD1 (7 bases). CDR1 and CDR2 (germline): LGHNT, FRNRAP. The CDR3 loop spans 13 amino acids. The CDR3 region is CASTLWGDREQFF. The CDR3 DNA reads as TGTGCCAGCACCCTCTGGGGGGACAGAGAGCAGTTCTTC.

The V gene is TRBV25-1, the J gene TRBJ1-5, with no clear D. This CDR3 spans 14 amino acids. Trimming stripped 3 bases from V and 11 bases from J, with 17 bases between. Germline loops: CDR1 MGHDK, CDR2 SYGVNS. The CDR3 region is CASSDRSPYVSQHF. The CDR3 coding sequence is TGTGCCAGCAGTGATCGCTCCCCGTACGTGTCCCAGCATTTT.

This clone was seen a handful of times. The rearrangement joins TRBV10-1 to TRBJ1-6; D not resolved. The V gene lost 2 bases and the J gene lost 9 bases, with 8 bases spanning the gap. Germline CDR1 WNHNN, CDR2 SYGVQD (reference sequence). The length of the CDR3 is 13 residues. CDR3 sequence: CASSEQRLSPLHF. In DNA, the CDR3 is TGCGCCAGCAGTGAGCAGCGCCTTTCACCCCTCCACTTT.

The V gene is TRBV6-8, the J gene TRBJ2-7; 8 nucleotides agree with TRBD1. Per germline, CDR1 MNHGY and CDR2 SAAAGT. Losses at the gene ends were 10 bases for V and 3 bases for J; bases not matched to a gene: 11. CDR3 length: 14 residues. The CDR3 DNA reads as TGTGCCAATCCACAGGGGGTGACCGACTACGAGCAGTACTTC. Its protein product is CANPQGVTDYEQYF.

This clone counts as medium-sized. The rearrangement joins TRBV11-3 to TRBJ1-1; D gene unclear. This CDR3 region has 15 residues. Per germline, CDR1 SGHNT and CDR2 YENEEA. V was pared by 3 bases and J by 4 bases, with 15 bases between. This chain's CDR3 is CASSLAGQWGTEAFF. The CDR3 DNA follows: TGTGCCAGCAGCTTGGCAGGTCAATGGGGCACTGAAGCTTTCTTT.

This rearrangement joins TRBV10-2 to TRBJ1-4; D is perhaps TRBD1 (6 bases). The CDR3 extends over 14 amino acids. Germline lookup yields CDR1 WSHSY and CDR2 SAAADI. V lost 7 bases, J lost 5 bases, and 14 bases lay in between. The DNA for the CDR3 is TGCGCCAGCAAGATCCCGGGACAAAATGAAAAACTGTTTTTT. Protein: CASKIPGQNEKLFF.

By share of the sample, this clone is medium-sized. V gene TRBV6-8 combines with J gene TRBJ2-5; D is unclear. Germline V gene lookup returns CDR1 MNHGY and CDR2 SAAAGT. The CDR3 is 13 amino acids. Trimming took 2 bases from V and 3 from J, leaving 7 bases between them. CDR3 bases: TGTGCCAGCAGTTACGGAGAGGAAGAGACCCAGTACTTC. This codes for CASSYGEEETQYF.

The chain is built from TRBV28 and TRBJ2-5; D possibly matches TRBD1 or TRBD2 (6 bases each). CDR1 is MDHEN and CDR2 is SYDVKM in the germline V gene. Trimming removed 3 bases at V and 2 bases at J, with 13 bases between. The CDR3 has 15 amino acids. In DNA, the CDR3 is TGTGCCAGCAGTTTGGTCCGAGGGGGGCAAGAGACCCAGTACTTC. Translating gives CASSLVRGGQETQYF.

The sample holds a few counts of this clone. The V and J genes are TRBV11-3 and TRBJ2-3; 7 bases map to TRBD1. After removal of 2 bases from V and 5 bases from J, the junction contained 7 bases not matched to a gene. This CDR3 spans 15 amino acids. Looked up from germline, CDR1 is SGHNT and CDR2 is YENEEA. CDR3 bases: TGTGCCAGCAGCTTAAATGTAGGGGGCGGAGATACGCAGTATTTT. Amino acids: CASSLNVGGGDTQYF.

This chain links TRBV1 with TRBJ2-7; TRBD1 is the table's D call and was not checked against the DNA. TRBV1 constitutes a pseudogene. This CDR3 has 15 residues. The CDR3 DNA sequence: TGCGCCAGCAGCCAAGTTTGGCAGGGGGCTTACGAGCAGTACTTC. It yields the protein CASSQVWQGAYEQYF.

This clone was observed a handful of times. CDR3: CASSYGSSGNTIYF. The DNA of the CDR3 is TGTGCCAGCAGTTACGGCAGCTCTGGAAACACCATATATTTT. This sequence joins TRBV6-8 and TRBJ1-3; no clear D gene. CDR3 length equals 14 residues. The germline CDR1 and CDR2 sequences are MNHGY and SAAAGT. V was clipped by 2 bases and J by 0 bases, with 5 bases between them.

This clone was found a few times. The V call is TRBV11-3, the J call TRBJ2-6, with no clear D. CDR3 length: 15 residues. CDR1 and CDR2 (germline): SGHNT, YENEEA. Trimming left V 0 bases short and J 4 bases short, with 7 bases between. The CDR3 here is CASSLDVGGANVLTF. In DNA form, the CDR3 reads TGTGCCAGCAGCTTAGACGTCGGAGGGGCCAACGTCCTGACTTTC.

The genes are TRBV12-5 and TRBJ1-1; the D is unclear. CDR1 is LGHNT and CDR2 is FRNRAP in the germline V gene. The CDR3 consists of 15 residues. CDR3 sequence (DNA): TGTGCCAGCACCTCAGCCCCCCTCCTAGGGACTGAAGCTTTCTTT. It encodes CASTSAPLLGTEAFF.

This clone appeared a few times. This chain uses TRBV28 with TRBJ2-3; maybe TRBD2 (6 bases). CDR3 size: 14 residues. Germline V gene data show CDR1 as MDHEN and CDR2 as SYDVKM. Trimming pared 7 bases from V and 5 bases from J, leaving 16 bases between. This CDR3 is CASTLGQGGDTQYF. The CDR3 bases are TGTGCCAGCACCCTCGGGCAGGGAGGAGATACGCAGTATTTT.

The CDR3 DNA reads as TGTGCCACCAGCAGTGAGGACAGGGGTGGGGAACAGTACTTC. The encoded protein is CATSSEDRGGEQYF. The chain uses TRBV15 and TRBJ2-7; 9 nucleotides line up with TRBD1. Germline CDR1 LNHNV, CDR2 YYDKDF (reference sequence). Trimming removed 3 bases from V and 10 bases from J; junction bases left unmatched: 10. This CDR3 region has 14 residues. Supplemented by reference TRBV15 and TRBJ2-7, the full variable domain reads DAMVIQNPRYQVTQFGKPVTLSCSQTLNHNVMYWYQQKSSQAPKLLFHYYDKDFNNEADTPDNFQSRRPNTSFCFLDIRSPGLGDTAMYLCATSSEDRGGEQYFGPGTRLTVT.

The chain combines TRBV19 with TRBJ2-2; either TRBD1 or TRBD2 may supply D (6 bases each). Germline CDR1 and CDR2: LNHDA and SQIVND (reference sequence). Trimming took off 8 bases at V and 5 bases at J, with 12 bases between the two ends. This CDR3 comprises 13 residues. The CDR3 spells CASCRGATGELFF. As DNA, the CDR3 is TGTGCCAGTTGTAGGGGGGCAACCGGGGAGCTGTTTTTT.

This clone has just a few counts. This rearrangement joins TRBV11-1 to TRBJ2-5, with 10 bases identical to TRBD2. V gave up 0 bases and J gave up 5 bases; unmatched junction bases: 6. Germline CDR1 SGHAT, CDR2 FQDESV (reference sequence). The CDR3 consists of 16 residues. The DNA of the CDR3 is TGTGCCAGCAGCTTAGCTCCTAGCGGGGGCGCCGAGACCCAGTACTTC. It yields the protein CASSLAPSGGAETQYF.